One sample yielded the 31 T cell receptor beta chains listed below, sequenced in a study of blood T cell repertoires in COVID-19. Only in-frame clones appear in the TCRdb table, and some are missing; sequencing was by immunoSEQ multiplex PCR. The table lists 180,000 or so clones, around 85% of them singletons. Sequencing used peripheral blood. All receptors come from a man between 60 and 70 years old who had recovered from COVID-19.

The V and J genes are TRBV5-5 and TRBJ2-3; tentative D call: TRBD2 (6 bases). The CDR3 is 14 residues long. Per germline, CDR1 SGHKS and CDR2 YYEKEE (reference sequence). The germline V and J ends were trimmed by 3 bases and 6 bases, with 14 bases remaining between them. The CDR3 DNA follows: TGTGCCAGCAGCTCACTGGACTATTCCGATACGCAGTATTTT. This encodes CASSSLDYSDTQYF.

Points on this clone: Its ends do not fully match the called genes, so a read error is possible. This chain joins TRBV30 and TRBJ2-3; 12 positions agree with TRBD2. The CDR3 has 13 residues. Germline CDR1 and CDR2: GTSNPN and SVGIG (reference sequence). The CDR3, as DNA: TGTGCGTGGACGGCTAGCGGGGGGGCCGCGCAGTATTTT. Protein: CAWTASGGAAQYF.

The V gene is TRBV6-2 or TRBV6-3, the J gene TRBJ1-2, with a weak D call TRBD1 (6 bases). The CDR3 extends over 13 amino acids. The germline V gene encodes CDR1 MNHEY and CDR2 SVGEGT. V shed 4 bases and J shed 8 bases, with 14 bases lying between them. Here the CDR3 reads CASSSERDMGYTF. The CDR3 nucleotides are TGTGCCAGCAGTTCTGAGCGGGACATGGGCTACACCTTC.

The chain joins TRBV7-2 to TRBJ1-5; unclear D gene. Germline loops: CDR1 SGHTA, CDR2 FQGNSA. This CDR3 is 15 amino acids long. The ends were cut back, 6 bases at V and 12 bases at J, with 24 bases in the middle. This CDR3 is CASSPKGGEPNIQHF. The CDR3 DNA sequence: TGTGCCAGCAGTCCCAAGGGCGGGGAACCAAATATCCAGCATTTT.

This chain joins TRBV4-2 and TRBJ2-3; 12 bases line up with TRBD2. Per germline, CDR1 LGHNA and CDR2 YNFKEQ. The CDR3 is 17 amino acids. Trimming at V came to 3 bases and at J to 0 bases, leaving 4 bases not matched to a gene. The CDR3 bases are TGTGCCAGCAGCCAGGAACTAGCGGGGGGAAGCACAGATACGCAGTATTTT. Protein: CASSQELAGGSTDTQYF.

The chain carries TRBV5-6 and TRBJ1-4; the D is unclear. CDR1 and CDR2 from the germline V gene are SGHDT and YYEEEE. This CDR3 is 11 amino acids long. The germline V and J ends were trimmed by 4 bases and 14 bases, with 12 bases remaining between them. The CDR3 bases are TGTGCCAGCAGCCTCGGAGCCGCCCTGTTTTTT. Protein sequence: CASSLGAALFF.

In its sample, this clone was seen once. A read error may account for a junction end that differs from germline. V and J are TRBV30 and TRBJ1-1; D is uncertain. CDR1 is GTSNPN, CDR2 SVGIG, per germline (reference sequence). There are 8 residues in the CDR3. Here the CDR3 DNA reads TGTGCCGGGAGTAGGGAGGGCTTT. Its translation: CAGSREGF. Based on the CDR3 plus reference TRBV30 and TRBJ1-1, the full variable domain is SQTIHQWPATLVQPVGSPLSLECTVEGTSNPNLYWYRQAAGRGLQLLFYSVGIGQISSEVPQNLSASRPQDRQFILSSKKLLLSDSGFYLCAGSREGFGQGTRLTVV.

The chain recombines TRBV6-5 with TRBJ1-2; weak D call: TRBD1 (5 bases). Germline CDR1 is MNHEY and CDR2 is SVGAGI. The CDR3 has 13 amino acids. Trimming took off 7 bases at V and 3 bases at J, with 12 bases between the two ends. The CDR3, as DNA: TGTGCCAGCAAGAGGGGAGGTGACTATGGCTACACCTTC. Translating it yields CASKRGGDYGYTF.

This chain uses TRBV11-2 with TRBJ1-3; D not resolved. The CDR3 is 15 amino acids. Germline CDR1 reads SGHAT; CDR2 reads FQNNGV. V lost 5 bases to trimming and J lost 0 bases, with 11 bases between them. The CDR3 nucleotides are TGTGCCAGCAGCACAGACATATTCTCTGGAAACACCATATATTTT. Translation gives CASSTDIFSGNTIYF.

This clone has only one observation. The V gene is TRBV29-1, the J gene TRBJ2-1; TRBD2 aligns across 9 bases. J gave up 4 bases and V 3 bases, and 1 base lay outside the gene matches. CDR1 is SQVTM, CDR2 ANQGSEA, per germline. The CDR3 spans 13 residues. The CDR3 spells CSVETSGYNEQFF. Here the CDR3 DNA reads TGCAGCGTTGAGACTAGCGGATACAATGAGCAGTTCTTC.

The chain recombines TRBV5-4 with TRBJ2-2, with 8 bases that match TRBD1. Looked up from germline, CDR1 is SGHNT and CDR2 is YYREEE (reference sequence). This CDR3 spans 15 amino acids. The V and J ends lost 4 bases and 4 bases, in that order; junction bases with no gene match: 6. CDR3 sequence (DNA): TGTGCCAGCAGCCCCGGACAGGGTTCCACCGGGGAGCTGTTTTTT. This sequence encodes CASSPGQGSTGELFF.

The chain joins TRBV30 to TRBJ2-5; TRBD1 matches 10 bases. After removal of 3 bases from V and 4 bases from J, the junction contained 2 bases not matched to a gene. This CDR3 contains 13 residues. Germline V CDR1 and CDR2: GTSNPN, SVGIG (reference sequence). The CDR3 sequence: CAWRGQGPETQYF. Here the CDR3 DNA reads TGTGCCTGGAGGGGACAGGGGCCAGAGACCCAGTACTTC.

This clone was found once. The chain is built from TRBV24-1 and TRBJ1-2; the match to TRBD1 covers 8 bases. Germline V CDR1 and CDR2: KGHDR, SFDVKD. The trim removed 2 bases at V and 4 bases at J, leaving 11 bases unmatched. The CDR3 runs 17 residues. The CDR3 spells CATSDSRQGTGFYGYTF. CDR3 nucleotide sequence: TGTGCCACCAGTGATTCCCGACAGGGGACGGGGTTCTATGGCTACACCTTC.

Concerning this clone itself: The same CDR3 is also encoded by other DNA sequences in this sample. V is TRBV5-1 and J is TRBJ1-3; 8 bases fit TRBD1. From germline, CDR1 is SGHRS and CDR2 YFSETQ. Trimming at V came to 4 bases and at J to 0 bases, leaving 3 bases not matched to a gene. The CDR3 consists of 15 residues. As DNA, the CDR3 is TGCGCCAGCAGCCTCGACAGGGGCTCTGGAAACACCATATATTTT. This sequence encodes CASSLDRGSGNTIYF.

This clone was seen a few times. The V call is TRBV6-5, the J call TRBJ2-1; no firm D call. The length of the CDR3 is 15 residues. Trimming stripped 5 bases from V and 0 bases from J, with 11 bases between. Germline CDR1 is MNHEY and CDR2 is SVGAGI. CDR3 bases: TGTGCCAGCAGTCAACTGAAGTTCTCCTACAATGAGCAGTTCTTC. Protein product: CASSQLKFSYNEQFF.

This clone was seen once. This rearrangement joins TRBV5-4 to TRBJ2-2, with 11 nucleotides matching TRBD1. Germline values: CDR1 SGHNT, CDR2 YYREEE (reference sequence). This CDR3 comprises 16 residues. Losses at the gene ends were 4 bases for V and 2 bases for J; bases not matched to a gene: 4. DNA of the CDR3: TGTGCCAGCAGCCTGCGGACAGGGGGCAACACCGGGGAGCTGTTTTTT. Amino acid sequence: CASSLRTGGNTGELFF.

The chain uses TRBV15 and TRBJ2-2; 9 bases align to TRBD1. Germline V CDR1 and CDR2: LNHNV, YYDKDF (reference sequence). The length of the CDR3 is 16 residues. V trimming: 3 bases; J trimming: 7 bases; junction bases outside the gene matches: 9. CDR3 residues: CATSSIRTGVSGELFF. CDR3 DNA: TGTGCCACCAGCAGTATTAGGACAGGGGTCAGCGGGGAGCTGTTTTTT. The full variable domain, with the rest looked up from reference TRBV15 and TRBJ2-2, is DAMVIQNPRYQVTQFGKPVTLSCSQTLNHNVMYWYQQKSSQAPKLLFHYYDKDFNNEADTPDNFQSRRPNTSFCFLDIRSPGLGDTAMYLCATSSIRTGVSGELFFGEGSRLTVL.

V gene TRBV19 combines with J gene TRBJ2-1; D gene ambiguous. The CDR3 is made up of 12 amino acids. CDR1 is LNHDA, CDR2 SQIVND, per germline (reference sequence). The V end lost 5 bases, the J end lost 3 bases, and 5 bases lay between the germline ends. The CDR3 DNA follows: TGTGCCAGTAGTTCCCTCTACAATGAGCAGTTCTTC. Translating gives CASSSLYNEQFF. The full variable domain, rest sourced from reference TRBV19 and TRBJ2-1, is DGGITQSPKYLFRKEGQNVTLSCEQNLNHDAMYWYRQDPGQGLRLIYYSQIVNDFQKGDIAEGYSVSREKKESFPLTVTSAQKNPTAFYLCASSSLYNEQFFGPGTRLTVL.

The chain employs TRBV7-2 and TRBJ2-7; no definite D call. The germline V and J ends were trimmed by 6 bases and 0 bases, with 12 bases remaining between them. CDR1 SGHTA and CDR2 FQGNSA come from the germline V gene. The CDR3 is 14 amino acids. CDR3 in amino acids: CASRPRLDSYEQYF. The CDR3 nucleotides are TGTGCCAGCAGACCACGACTGGACTCCTACGAGCAGTACTTC.

The chain joins TRBV5-1 to TRBJ2-5; 9 bases fit TRBD1. Trimming cost V 4 bases and J 5 bases; bases outside gene matches: 6. Germline V CDR1 and CDR2: SGHRS, YFSETQ. This CDR3 has 14 residues. CDR3 sequence reads: CASSTGQGGETQYF. CDR3 DNA sequence: TGCGCCAGCAGCACGGGACAGGGAGGGGAGACCCAGTACTTC.

This clone came up once. The chain joins TRBV9 to TRBJ2-7; 11 nucleotides match TRBD1. This CDR3 comprises 16 residues. The V gene's germline CDR1 is SGDLS and CDR2 YYNGEE. After removal of 0 bases from V and 2 bases from J, the junction contained 4 bases not matched to a gene. The CDR3 DNA follows: TGTGCCAGCAGCGTAGGGGGACAGGGGGAACCCTACGAGCAGTACTTC. Its translation: CASSVGGQGEPYEQYF. Full variable domain (rest looked up from reference TRBV9 and TRBJ2-7): DSGVTQTPKHLITATGQRVTLRCSPRSGDLSVYWYQQSLDQGLQFLIQYYNGEERAKGNILERFSAQQFPDLHSELNLSSLELGDSALYFCASSVGGQGEPYEQYFGPGTRLTVT.

The rearrangement uses TRBV2 and TRBJ1-5, with D tentatively TRBD1 (6 bases). Germline V gene lookup returns CDR1 SNHLY and CDR2 FYNNEI. V shed 6 bases and J shed 6 bases, with 24 bases lying between them. CDR3 length equals 17 residues. The CDR3 coding sequence is TGTGCCAGCAGATTGGACAGCCCGAACTTCGGAGGTCAGCCCCAGCATTTT. This gives the protein CASRLDSPNFGGQPQHF.

J is TRBJ2-1 and V is TRBV27; 12 positions agree with TRBD2. The ends lost 4 bases at V and 1 base at J; junction bases unmatched: 5. This CDR3 has 17 residues. Germline V gene sequence: CDR1 MNHEY, CDR2 SMNVEV (reference sequence). CDR3 protein: CASSSLAGGPSYNEQFF. In DNA, the CDR3 is TGTGCCAGCAGTTCCCTAGCGGGGGGGCCTTCCTACAATGAGCAGTTCTTC.

This rearrangement joins TRBV7-2 to TRBJ2-7; D possibly corresponds to TRBD1 (5 bases). V lost 1 base and J 3 bases, leaving 13 bases between the germline ends. The CDR3 runs 15 residues. Germline V gene lookup returns CDR1 SGHTA and CDR2 FQGNSA. Written as DNA, the CDR3 is TGTGCCAGCAGCTTAGGTGGGGCTTATCTCTACGAGCAGTACTTC. Translated, it gives CASSLGGAYLYEQYF.

In this sample, this clone turned up once. The chain employs TRBV24-1 and TRBJ2-3, with 7 bases that match TRBD1. CDR3 length equals 16 residues. Germline V lookup: CDR1 KGHDR, CDR2 SFDVKD. The ends lost 4 bases at V and 4 bases at J; junction bases unmatched: 10. The CDR3 sequence is CATSDPGRGGADTQYF. CDR3 bases: TGTGCCACCAGTGACCCGGGGAGAGGGGGCGCAGATACGCAGTATTTT.

V usage is TRBV7-3 and J usage is TRBJ1-1; TRBD1 is a possible D gene (5 bases). The CDR3 loop spans 13 amino acids. Trimming took 3 bases from V and 3 from J, leaving 8 bases between them. From germline, CDR1 is SGHTA and CDR2 FQGTGA. CDR3 in amino acids: CASSFQGDTEAFF. The CDR3 nucleotides are TGTGCCAGCAGCTTCCAGGGCGACACTGAAGCTTTCTTT. The variable domain in full, with the rest retrieved from reference TRBV7-3 and TRBJ1-1, is GAGVSQTPSNKVTEKGKYVELRCDPISGHTALYWYRQSLGQGPEFLIYFQGTGAADDSGLPNDRFFAVRPEGSVSTLKIQRTERGDSAVYLCASSFQGDTEAFFGQGTRLTVV.

The V and J genes are TRBV5-4 and TRBJ2-2, with TRBD2 matching 7 bases. The CDR3 runs to 15 residues. With 4 bases clipped from V and 7 bases from J, the junction kept 10 bases outside the gene matches. Germline values: CDR1 SGHNT, CDR2 YYREEE (reference sequence). The CDR3, as DNA: TGTGCCAGCAGCCCGACCGGGCGGGGGTACGGGGAGCTGTTTTTT. It is translated as CASSPTGRGYGELFF.

The chain uses TRBV10-3 and TRBJ2-7, with D possibly TRBD2 on 7 matching bases. Germline V gene lookup returns CDR1 ENHRY and CDR2 SYGVKD. V was clipped by 6 bases and J by 3 bases, with 18 bases between them. The CDR3 is 15 residues long. The CDR3 DNA reads TGTGCCATCAGAGGGGGGGAAGGAGAAGGCTACGAGCAGTACTTC. Its translation: CAIRGGEGEGYEQYF.

This sequence joins TRBV7-2 and TRBJ1-5; 7 positions match TRBD1. The CDR3 is made up of 14 amino acids. Germline CDR1 SGHTA, CDR2 FQGNSA. V lost 5 bases to trimming and J lost 3 bases; unmatched junction nucleotides: 4. CDR3 protein: CASSPGGFNQPQHF. As DNA, the CDR3 is TGTGCCAGCAGCCCAGGGGGGTTCAATCAGCCCCAGCATTTT.

This clone was counted once. The chain couples TRBV11-2 to TRBJ1-1; D remains ambiguous. The V end lost 0 bases, the J end lost 4 bases, and 6 bases lay between the germline ends. CDR3 size: 13 residues. The germline gives CDR1 SGHAT, CDR2 FQNNGV. As DNA, the CDR3 is TGTGCCAGCAGCTTAGAGGAGATCACTGAAGCTTTCTTT. This encodes CASSLEEITEAFF.

The V and J genes are TRBV6-2 or TRBV6-3 and TRBJ2-5; 8 nucleotides agree with TRBD1. The CDR3 has 17 amino acids. Losses at the gene ends were 6 bases for V and 1 base for J; bases not matched to a gene: 13. Germline loops: CDR1 MNHEY, CDR2 SVGEGT. The CDR3: CASSYNRDRPIQETQYF. The DNA for the CDR3 is TGTGCCAGCAGCTATAACAGGGACAGGCCGATCCAAGAGACCCAGTACTTC.